These 18 T cell receptor beta chains originate from one sample sequenced in a study of response to subunit inactivated influenza vaccine. TCRdb reprocessed the RT-PCR reads via MiXCR and lists one record per CDR3 protein. The sample yields fewer than 700,000 distinct CDR3 sequences, 13% seen once. The source material was PBMCs from blood, sampled roughly 47 days after vaccination. Source of these receptors: a man aged 50 or older who received an inactivated influenza vaccine.

This clonotype has a count of ten or more. The chain has TRBV7-9 and TRBJ2-5; D gene unclear. The germline V gene has CDR1 SEHNR and CDR2 FQNEAQ (reference sequence). The CDR3 is made up of 15 amino acids. With 7 bases removed from V and 0 bases from J, the gap between germline ends came to 15 bases. CDR3 protein: CASISSLGYQETQYF. The CDR3 coding sequence is TGTGCCAGCATCTCCTCGCTGGGGTACCAAGAGACCCAGTACTTC. Based on the CDR3 plus reference TRBV7-9 and TRBJ2-5, the full variable domain is DTGVSQNPRHKITKRGQNVTFRCDPISEHNRLYWYRQTLGQGPEFLTYFQNEAQLEKSRLLSDRFSAERPKGSFSTLEIQRTEQGDSAMYLCASISSLGYQETQYFGPGTRLLVL.

The rearrangement uses TRBV10-3 and TRBJ2-3, with TRBD2 matching over 9 bases. Unmatched junction bases numbered 6, after V lost 6 bases and J lost 5 bases. The CDR3 consists of 14 residues. Germline CDR1 and CDR2: ENHRY and SYGVKD. CDR3 amino acids: CAIRLAGEVDTQYF. CDR3 DNA sequence: TGTGCCATCAGATTAGCGGGGGAGGTAGATACGCAGTATTTT.

The rearrangement links TRBV7-9 to TRBJ2-1; D might be TRBD1 or TRBD2, each matching 5 bases. V lost 4 bases, J lost 7 bases, and 17 bases lay in between. CDR1 and CDR2 (germline): SEHNR, FQNEAQ (reference sequence). This CDR3 has 15 residues. CDR3 bases: TGTGCCAGCAGCTCCGGACAAAGGCGGAGGAATGAGCAGTTCTTC. Protein: CASSSGQRRRNEQFF.

This sequence joins TRBV5-1 and TRBJ1-1; D unclear. Germline lookup yields CDR1 SGHRS and CDR2 YFSETQ. The length of the CDR3 is 9 residues. V was pared by 8 bases and J by 11 bases, with 10 bases between. Written as DNA, the CDR3 is TGCGCCAGGGGGAGCTGGGCTTTCTTT. Translated: CARGSWAFF.

This rearrangement joins TRBV7-9 to TRBJ2-2; a weak D match, TRBD1 (6 bases). The CDR3 length is 15 residues. With 4 bases removed from V and 7 bases from J, the gap between germline ends came to 16 bases. Germline-derived CDR1 and CDR2 are SEHNR and FQNEAQ (reference sequence). The CDR3 sequence: CASSSRWGPSGELFF. CDR3 sequence (DNA): TGTGCCAGCAGCTCCCGGTGGGGGCCTAGCGGGGAGCTGTTTTTT. Full variable domain (rest looked up from reference TRBV7-9 and TRBJ2-2): DTGVSQNPRHKITKRGQNVTFRCDPISEHNRLYWYRQTLGQGPEFLTYFQNEAQLEKSRLLSDRFSAERPKGSFSTLEIQRTEQGDSAMYLCASSSRWGPSGELFFGEGSRLTVL.

The gene calls are TRBV7-9 and TRBJ1-4; the D is unclear. Germline V gene lookup returns CDR1 SEHNR and CDR2 FQNEAQ (reference sequence). The germline V and J ends were trimmed by 4 bases and 7 bases, with 13 bases remaining between them. This CDR3 spans 14 amino acids. The CDR3 sequence: CASSSRSEAEKLFF. The CDR3, as DNA: TGTGCCAGCAGCTCCAGGAGTGAAGCTGAAAAACTGTTTTTT. Together with reference TRBV7-9 and TRBJ1-4, the CDR3 gives the full variable domain: DTGVSQNPRHKITKRGQNVTFRCDPISEHNRLYWYRQTLGQGPEFLTYFQNEAQLEKSRLLSDRFSAERPKGSFSTLEIQRTEQGDSAMYLCASSSRSEAEKLFFGSGTQLSVL.

This clonotype was detected only a few times. J is TRBJ2-5 and V is TRBV7-3, with 7 positions matching TRBD1. V lost 5 bases and J lost 5; bases outside the gene matches: 5. Per the germline V gene, CDR1 is SGHTA and CDR2 is FQGTGA. CDR3 length equals 13 residues. The CDR3 region has the DNA TGTGCCAGCAGCATGGGGACAGTCGAGACCCAGTACTTC. Translated: CASSMGTVETQYF.

At least ten counts were recorded for this clonotype. The chain recombines TRBV5-1 with TRBJ2-7; D unclear. This CDR3 has 14 residues. Germline CDR1 and CDR2: SGHRS and YFSETQ. V lost 0 bases, J lost 8 bases, and 15 bases lay in between. Written as DNA, the CDR3 is TGCGCCAGCAGCTTGGTTCTGGGCATCGACAAGCAGTACTTC. The encoded protein is CASSLVLGIDKQYF. Based on the CDR3 plus reference TRBV5-1 and TRBJ2-7, the full variable domain is KAGVTQTPRYLIKTRGQQVTLSCSPISGHRSVSWYQQTPGQGLQFLFEYFSETQRNKGNFPGRFSGRQFSNSRSEMNVSTLELGDSALYLCASSLVLGIDKQYFGPGTRLTVT.

This clonotype was recorded a few times. V and J are TRBV27 and TRBJ2-7; 7 bases agree with TRBD1. The CDR3 runs 16 residues. Germline-derived CDR1 and CDR2 are MNHEY and SMNVEV (reference sequence). Trimming took 5 bases from V and 0 from J; bases not matched to a gene: 10. The CDR3 loop is CASSTDRVTSSYEQYF. The CDR3 DNA reads TGTGCCAGCAGTACCGACAGGGTCACGAGCTCCTACGAGCAGTACTTC.

J is TRBJ2-5 and V is TRBV29-1; possible D gene TRBD2, 6 bases. Trimming shortened V by 7 bases and J by 0 bases, and 21 bases separated the two germline ends. The CDR3 is made up of 16 amino acids. Germline CDR1 and CDR2: SQVTM and ANQGSEA. Here the CDR3 DNA reads TGCAGCGCCCGACCCCTACTAGCCGGGAACCAAGAGACCCAGTACTTC. Amino acid sequence: CSARPLLAGNQETQYF.

The gene calls are TRBV19 and TRBJ1-1; perhaps TRBD1 as D (5 bases). Per germline, CDR1 LNHDA and CDR2 SQIVND (reference sequence). This CDR3 is 12 amino acids long. Trimming took 8 bases from V and 4 from J, leaving 11 bases between them. Written as DNA, the CDR3 is TGTGCCAGTCAGGGACGTTCCACTGAAGCTTTCTTT. The encoded protein is CASQGRSTEAFF.

The chain is built from TRBV6-5 and TRBJ2-7, with a weak D call TRBD2 (6 bases). Germline loops: CDR1 MNHEY, CDR2 SVGAGI. The CDR3 sequence is 15 residues long. V was pared by 2 bases and J by 2 bases, with 13 bases between. CDR3 loop: CASSYAPGRTYEQYF. Here the CDR3 DNA reads TGTGCCAGCAGTTACGCCCCGGGGAGGACCTACGAGCAGTACTTC.

The chain uses TRBV10-3 and TRBJ2-7; possibly TRBD2 for D (5 bases). The V end was cut by 2 bases, the J end by 0 bases, with 11 bases between. The CDR3 has 15 residues. The germline gives CDR1 ENHRY, CDR2 SYGVKD. In DNA form, the CDR3 reads TGTGCCATCAGTGAGGGAGGTGTAGGCTCCTACGAGCAGTACTTC. Translating gives CAISEGGVGSYEQYF.

The rearrangement links TRBV4-1 to TRBJ2-7; 8 bases line up with TRBD2. This CDR3 comprises 17 residues. Germline CDR1 and CDR2: MGHRA and YSYEKL. V was clipped by 5 bases and J by 0 bases; unmatched bases: 12. CDR3 protein: CASSVKVQRGSSYEQYF. CDR3 DNA: TGCGCCAGCAGCGTCAAGGTCCAGCGGGGGAGCTCCTACGAGCAGTACTTC.

The rearrangement uses TRBV7-9 and TRBJ1-1; 7 bases are shared with TRBD1. The CDR3 runs 14 residues. V shed 7 bases, J shed 5 bases, and the junction held 10 bases outside the gene matches. The germline V gene encodes CDR1 SEHNR and CDR2 FQNEAQ (reference sequence). This CDR3 is CASTGQTFETEAFF. Written as DNA, the CDR3 is TGTGCCAGCACGGGACAGACCTTTGAAACTGAAGCTTTCTTT.

The table lists this clonotype with a few counts. J is TRBJ2-7 and V is TRBV4-2; 11 bases are shared with TRBD2. The CDR3 has 14 amino acids. Germline V gene data show CDR1 as LGHNA and CDR2 as YNFKEQ. J was trimmed by 8 bases and V by 4 bases; bases with no gene match: 7. The chain's CDR3 is CASSPGTSGEKQYF. The CDR3 DNA sequence: TGTGCCAGCAGCCCCGGGACTAGCGGAGAGAAGCAGTACTTC.

The table lists this clonotype with many counts. The chain links TRBV20-1 to TRBJ1-1; the D gene is possibly TRBD1 (6 bases). The germline V gene encodes CDR1 DFQATT and CDR2 SNEGSKA (reference sequence). Trimming took 3 bases from V and 5 from J, leaving 16 bases between them. This CDR3 region has 14 residues. In DNA form, the CDR3 reads TGCAGTGCTAGGCGTGAGGGGGTCTCTACTGAAGCTTTCTTT. Translation gives CSARREGVSTEAFF.

Ten or more counts support this clonotype. This rearrangement joins TRBV10-3 to TRBJ2-1; possibly TRBD1 for D (6 bases). V gave up 8 bases and J gave up 8 bases, with 19 bases separating them. The germline gives CDR1 ENHRY, CDR2 SYGVKD. The CDR3 sequence is 14 residues long. For the CDR3, the DNA is TGTGCCATCCGGAGCCCCAGGGGAGAGCATGAGCAGTTCTTC. This translates into CAIRSPRGEHEQFF.